These 4 T cell receptor beta chains came from one sample sequenced in a study of T cell repertoires in ileal Crohn's disease. Repertoires were generated with immunoSEQ multiplex PCR, while TCRdb's copy carries only in-frame clones and drops some. The sample comprises under 7,000 clones, about 81% of which are singletons, and 11% to 15% rests with the top ten. Sequencing was done on a sample of ileal tissue. Receptors were obtained from an adult with Crohn's disease.

The rearrangement links TRBV4-3 to TRBJ1-6; TRBD1 agrees at 9 bases. The CDR3 runs to 16 residues. CDR1 and CDR2 from the germline V gene are LGHNA and YSLEER. V lost 0 bases to trimming and J lost 10 bases; unmatched junction nucleotides: 7. CDR3 nucleotide sequence: TGCGCCAGCAGCCAAGATACAGGGGGCGCGAGATCACCCCTCCACTTT. Protein: CASSQDTGGARSPLHF.

V is TRBV5-1 and J is TRBJ2-7; 8 nucleotides agree with TRBD1. The CDR3 spans 15 residues. Germline V gives CDR1 SGHRS, CDR2 YFSETQ. V was clipped by 2 bases and J by 1 base; unmatched bases: 5. The CDR3 DNA is TGCGCCAGCAGCTTACCCGGGACAGGTTCCTACGAGCAGTACTTC. Protein sequence: CASSLPGTGSYEQYF.

V gene TRBV28 combines with J gene TRBJ1-3, with D possibly being TRBD1 (5 bases). Germline V gene lookup returns CDR1 MDHEN and CDR2 SYDVKM. The V end lost 4 bases, the J end lost 0 bases, and 10 bases lay between the germline ends. This CDR3 has 15 residues. CDR3 residues: CASSSQATSGNTIYF. The CDR3, as DNA: TGTGCCAGCAGTTCACAGGCGACCTCTGGAAACACCATATATTTT.

This clone was observed once. This chain joins TRBV7-9 and TRBJ1-4, with TRBD1 as a possible D gene (5 bases). Germline V gene data show CDR1 as SEHNR and CDR2 as FQNEAQ (reference sequence). The CDR3 consists of 14 residues. The ends were cut back, 1 base at V and 7 bases at J, with 10 bases in the middle. CDR3 sequence: CASSLDGGTEKLFF. The CDR3 DNA reads as TGTGCCAGCAGCTTAGATGGGGGGACTGAAAAACTGTTTTTT.